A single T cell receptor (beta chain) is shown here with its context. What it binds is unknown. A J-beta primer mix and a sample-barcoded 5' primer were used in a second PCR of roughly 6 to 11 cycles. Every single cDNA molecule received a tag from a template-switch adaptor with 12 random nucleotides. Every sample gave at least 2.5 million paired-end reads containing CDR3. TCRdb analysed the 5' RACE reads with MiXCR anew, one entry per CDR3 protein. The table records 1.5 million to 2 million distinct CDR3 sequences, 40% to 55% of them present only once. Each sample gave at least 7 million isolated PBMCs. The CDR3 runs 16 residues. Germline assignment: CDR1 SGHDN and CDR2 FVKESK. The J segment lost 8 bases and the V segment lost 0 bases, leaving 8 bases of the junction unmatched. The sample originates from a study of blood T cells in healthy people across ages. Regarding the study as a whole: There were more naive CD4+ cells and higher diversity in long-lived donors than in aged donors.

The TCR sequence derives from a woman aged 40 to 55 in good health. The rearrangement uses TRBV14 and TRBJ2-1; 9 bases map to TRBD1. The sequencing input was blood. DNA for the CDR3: TGTGCCAGCAGCCAAGAATGGGGGACAGGGAGGGATGAGCAGTTCTTC. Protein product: CASSQEWGTGRDEQFF.